Sequencing of this TCR beta chain was carried out in a study of blood T cell repertoires in COVID-19. Study information: Some COVID-19 samples were acute and others convalescent; all came from the United States, Italy and Spain. T cells, B-cell-depleted T cells, or PBMCs provided the cDNA or gDNA that served as material.

J was trimmed by 2 bases and V by 5 bases; bases with no gene match: 8. The CDR3 is made up of 15 amino acids. Germline CDR1 MNHEY, CDR2 SMNVEV (reference sequence). The protocol was immunoSEQ multiplex PCR, while the TCRdb copy is restricted to in-frame clones and leaves out a portion. The sample shows roughly 670,000 clones, about nine tenths of them seen only once. V and J are TRBV27 and TRBJ2-7; 8 nucleotides match TRBD1. Sequenced: peripheral blood. The sequence was collected from a woman under 30 with acute or convalescent COVID-19. CDR3 region: CASSLKGQATYEQYF. The CDR3 DNA reads as TGTGCCAGCAGTCTAAAGGGACAGGCCACCTACGAGCAGTACTTC.